This T cell receptor beta chain was sequenced for a study of T cell responses to AZD1222 COVID-19 vaccine. Overall study results and limits: Across spike, vaccine-associated CD4 TCRs were found, dominant at 160-218 and 743-854. Repertoire sampling occurred only after the peak T cell response.

The CDR3 length is 15 residues. Germline CDR1 is MNHEY and CDR2 is SVGAGI. Losses at the gene ends were 0 bases for V and 8 bases for J; bases not matched to a gene: 6. TCRdb's table, derived via immunoSEQ multiplex PCR, lists solely in-frame clones and lacks some. The sample includes fewer than 80,000 clones, 60% to 85% of them seen just once. Remarks on this clone: Its antigen is not identified.

The material was peripheral blood, obtained on day 0 of MenACWY control vaccination. The origin of this receptor is an adult in good health. The chain combines TRBV6-5 with TRBJ1-1; 10 bases are shared with TRBD1. The CDR3 region is CASSYSPTGQGEAFF. The CDR3 nucleotides read TGTGCCAGCAGTTACTCTCCTACGGGACAGGGGGAAGCTTTCTTT.